This T cell receptor (beta chain) was identified in a study of technical replicates of blood from a handful of donors. Here immunoSEQ multiplex PCR was the method, and the copy in TCRdb shows in-frame clones only, minus some. The sample holds about 88,000 clones, around 92% seen once. The CDR3 runs to 14 residues. Germline V CDR1 and CDR2: SEHNR, FQNEAQ (reference sequence). Trimming removed 8 bases at V and 5 bases at J, with 19 bases between. This clonotype was obtained from a human donor in good health. The chain couples TRBV7-9 to TRBJ2-7, with a tentative D call TRBD2 (7 bases). Sequenced: T cells isolated from PBMCs. The CDR3 loop is CASVGGRGIDEQYF. CDR3 in DNA: TGTGCCAGCGTGGGGGGGCGAGGTATCGACGAGCAGTACTTC.